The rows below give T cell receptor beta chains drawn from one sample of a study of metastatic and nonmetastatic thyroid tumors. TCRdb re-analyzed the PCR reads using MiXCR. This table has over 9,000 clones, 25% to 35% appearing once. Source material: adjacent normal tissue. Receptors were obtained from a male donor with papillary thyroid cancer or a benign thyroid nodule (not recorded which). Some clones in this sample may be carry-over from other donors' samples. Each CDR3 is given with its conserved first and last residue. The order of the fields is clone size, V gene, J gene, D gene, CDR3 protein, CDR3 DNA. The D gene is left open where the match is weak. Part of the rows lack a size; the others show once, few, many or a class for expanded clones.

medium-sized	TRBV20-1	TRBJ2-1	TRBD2	CSARRGLGSNEQFF	TGCAGTGCTAGAAGGGGACTAGGGAGCAATGAGCAGTTCTTC
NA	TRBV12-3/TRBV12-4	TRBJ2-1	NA	CASSLLLYNEQFF	TGTGCCAGCAGTTTGTTACTCTACAATGAGCAGTTCTTC
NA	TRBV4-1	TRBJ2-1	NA	CASSRMGGGRYEQFF	TGCGCCAGCAGCCGAATGGGAGGGGGCAGGTATGAGCAGTTCTTC
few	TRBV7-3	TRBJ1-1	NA	CASSLRGDTEAFF	TGTGCCAGCAGCTTACGGGGGGACACTGAAGCTTTCTTT
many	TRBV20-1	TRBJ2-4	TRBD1	CSLAGGATKNIQYF	TGCAGCCTCGCAGGGGGCGCAACCAAAAACATTCAGTACTTC
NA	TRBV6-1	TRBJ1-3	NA	CASSLRASGFSGNTIYF	TGTGCCAGCAGTCTCCGTGCATCAGGATTTTCTGGAAACACCATATATTTT
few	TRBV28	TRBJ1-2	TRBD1	CASSLNRGANYGYTF	TGTGCCAGCAGTTTAAACAGGGGAGCTAACTATGGCTACACCTTC
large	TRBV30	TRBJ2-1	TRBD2	CAWNLASGYNEQFF	TGTGCCTGGAATCTCGCTAGCGGTTACAATGAGCAGTTCTTC
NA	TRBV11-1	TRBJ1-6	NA	CASSLVPQVSPLHF	TGTGCCAGCAGCTTAGTCCCACAGGTTTCGCCCCTCCACTTT
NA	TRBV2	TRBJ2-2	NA	CASVWGPRGELFF	TGTGCCAGCGTTTGGGGGCCTCGAGGGGAGCTGTTTTTT
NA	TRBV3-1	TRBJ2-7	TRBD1	CASSQGGGPGQHEQYF	TGTGCCAGCAGCCAAGGAGGGGGACCGGGACAGCACGAGCAGTACTTC
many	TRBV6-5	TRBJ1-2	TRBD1	CASYFPGTGGSYGYTF	TGTGCCAGCTATTTCCCCGGGACAGGGGGCAGCTATGGCTACACCTTC
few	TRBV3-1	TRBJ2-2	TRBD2	CASSPPGLAGISYTGELFF	TGTGCCAGCAGCCCGCCCGGACTAGCGGGAATTTCTTACACCGGGGAGCTGTTTTTT
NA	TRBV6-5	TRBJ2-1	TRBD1	CASSPSTGGHEQFF	TGTGCCAGCAGTCCCTCGACAGGGGGCCATGAGCAGTTCTTC
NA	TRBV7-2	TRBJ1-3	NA	CASSLAGNSVNTIYF	TGTGCCAGCAGCTTAGCGGGGAATTCTGTAAACACCATATATTTT
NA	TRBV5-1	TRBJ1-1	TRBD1	CASSSSTGRLNTEAFF	TGCGCCAGCAGCTCCTCGACAGGGAGGTTGAACACTGAAGCTTTCTTT
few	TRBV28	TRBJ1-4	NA	CASRTGTTNEKLFF	TGTGCCAGCAGAACCGGGACAACTAATGAAAAACTGTTTTTT
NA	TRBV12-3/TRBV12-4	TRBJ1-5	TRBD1	CASSFGAGGQPQHF	TGTGCCAGCAGTTTTGGCGCAGGGGGACAGCCCCAGCATTTT
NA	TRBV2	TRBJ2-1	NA	CASSDGTFYNEQFF	TGTGCCAGCAGTGACGGGACATTCTACAATGAGCAGTTCTTC
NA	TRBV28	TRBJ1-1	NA	CASRGGWAEAFF	TGTGCCAGCCGGGGCGGGTGGGCTGAAGCTTTCTTT
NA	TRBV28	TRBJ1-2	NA	CASRRQNLYGYTF	TGTGCCAGCCGAAGACAGAACCTTTATGGCTACACCTTC
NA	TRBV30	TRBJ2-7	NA	CAWSPGHYYEQYF	TGTGCCTGGAGCCCGGGACACTACTACGAGCAGTACTTC
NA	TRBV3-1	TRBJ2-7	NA	CASSQDRAYEQYF	TGTGCCAGCAGCCAAGACAGGGCCTACGAGCAGTACTTC
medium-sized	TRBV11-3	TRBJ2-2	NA	CASSLVVAGELFF	TGTGCCAGCAGCTTAGTGGTTGCCGGGGAGCTGTTTTTT
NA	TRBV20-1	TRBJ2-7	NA	CSAHKGNEQYF	TGCAGTGCTCACAAAGGTAACGAGCAGTACTTC
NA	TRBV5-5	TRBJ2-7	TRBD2	CASSRTSGTPYEQYF	TGTGCCAGCAGCCGGACTAGCGGAACCCCCTACGAGCAGTACTTC
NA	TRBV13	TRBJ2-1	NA	CASSLGGYNEQFF	TGTGCCAGCAGCTTAGGAGGGTACAATGAGCAGTTCTTC
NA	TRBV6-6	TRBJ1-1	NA	CASSHFGENTEAFF	TGTGCCAGCAGTCACTTTGGGGAGAACACTGAAGCTTTCTTT
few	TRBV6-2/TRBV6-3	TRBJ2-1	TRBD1	CASSFWTGGYEQFF	TGTGCCAGCAGTTTTTGGACAGGGGGCTATGAGCAGTTCTTC
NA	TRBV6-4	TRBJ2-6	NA	CASSDSGSGANVLTF	TGTGCCAGCAGTGACTCGGGGTCTGGGGCCAACGTCCTGACTTTC
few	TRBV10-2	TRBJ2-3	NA	CASRPSRYLTDTQYF	TGCGCCAGCAGACCGAGCCGATATCTCACAGATACGCAGTATTTT
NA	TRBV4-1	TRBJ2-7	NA	CASSLDDRSGSYEQYF	TGCGCCAGCAGCCTCGACGACAGGTCCGGCTCCTACGAGCAGTACTTC
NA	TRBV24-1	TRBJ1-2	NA	CATSPGPNYGYTF	TGTGCCACCAGCCCGGGACCTAACTATGGCTACACCTTC
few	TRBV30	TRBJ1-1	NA	CAWSLGGTEAFF	TGTGCCTGGAGTCTGGGAGGAACTGAAGCTTTCTTT
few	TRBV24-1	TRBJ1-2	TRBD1	CATRRHRRDSSGYTF	TGTGCCACCAGGCGCCACAGACGGGACAGCTCTGGCTACACCTTC
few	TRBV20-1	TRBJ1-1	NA	CSASVRAPHTEAFF	TGCAGTGCTAGTGTCAGGGCCCCCCACACTGAAGCTTTCTTT
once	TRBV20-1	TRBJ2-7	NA	CSASPGTLEYF	TGCAGTGCTAGCCCCGGGACTTTAGAGTACTTC